This T cell receptor (beta chain) was recovered during a study of T cell changes during pregnancy in multiple sclerosis. This clone was detected only a few times. TCRdb's table, derived via immunoSEQ multiplex PCR, lists solely in-frame clones and lacks some. Of tens of thousands of clones listed, under 95% are singletons. The TCR sequence derives from a female donor with multiple sclerosis, enrolled in a pregnancy study. The sample was peripheral blood, taken in the second trimester of pregnancy.

CDR3 nucleotides: TGTGCCAGCAGCTTGGCCGACAGGGTTGCTTTCTTT. It specifies CASSLADRVAFF. V is TRBV28 and J is TRBJ1-1, with 7 bases identical to TRBD1. The J segment lost 11 bases and the V segment lost 6 bases, leaving 9 bases of the junction unmatched. This CDR3 spans 12 amino acids. In germline, CDR1 is MDHEN, CDR2 SYDVKM. Complete variable domain (other parts from reference TRBV28 and TRBJ1-1): DVKVTQSSRYLVKRTGEKVFLECVQDMDHENMFWYRQDPGLGLRLIYFSYDVKMKEKGDIPEGYSVSREKKERFSLILESASTNQTSMYLCASSLADRVAFFGQGTRLTVV.